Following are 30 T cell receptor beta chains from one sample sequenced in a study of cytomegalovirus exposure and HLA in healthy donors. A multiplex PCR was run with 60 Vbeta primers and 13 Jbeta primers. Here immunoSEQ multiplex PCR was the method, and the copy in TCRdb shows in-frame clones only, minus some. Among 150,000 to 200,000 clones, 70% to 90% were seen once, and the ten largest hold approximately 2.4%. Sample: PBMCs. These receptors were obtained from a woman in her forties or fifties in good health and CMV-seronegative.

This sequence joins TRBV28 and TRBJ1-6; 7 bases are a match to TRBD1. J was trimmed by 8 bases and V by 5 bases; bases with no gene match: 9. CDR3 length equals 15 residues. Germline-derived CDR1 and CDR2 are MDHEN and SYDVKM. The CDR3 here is CASSMVRGEHSPLHF. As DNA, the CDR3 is TGTGCCAGCAGTATGGTCAGGGGGGAACATTCACCCCTCCACTTT.

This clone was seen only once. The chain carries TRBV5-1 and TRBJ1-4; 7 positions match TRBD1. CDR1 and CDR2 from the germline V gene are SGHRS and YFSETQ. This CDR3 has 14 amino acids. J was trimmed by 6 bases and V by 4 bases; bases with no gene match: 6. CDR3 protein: CASSLGGADEKLFF. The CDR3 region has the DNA TGCGCCAGCAGCCTAGGGGGCGCAGATGAAAAACTGTTTTTT.

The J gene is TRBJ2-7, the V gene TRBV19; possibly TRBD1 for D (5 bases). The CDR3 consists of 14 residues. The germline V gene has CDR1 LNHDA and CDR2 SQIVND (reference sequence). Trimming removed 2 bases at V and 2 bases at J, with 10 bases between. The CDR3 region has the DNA TGTGCCAGTAGTATACAGGGATTCCCCTACGAGCAGTACTTC. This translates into CASSIQGFPYEQYF. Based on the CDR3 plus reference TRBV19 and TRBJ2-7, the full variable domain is DGGITQSPKYLFRKEGQNVTLSCEQNLNHDAMYWYRQDPGQGLRLIYYSQIVNDFQKGDIAEGYSVSREKKESFPLTVTSAQKNPTAFYLCASSIQGFPYEQYFGPGTRLTVT.

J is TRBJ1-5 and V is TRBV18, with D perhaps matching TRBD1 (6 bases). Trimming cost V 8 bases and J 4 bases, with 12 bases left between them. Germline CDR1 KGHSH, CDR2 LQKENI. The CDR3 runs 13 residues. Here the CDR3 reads CASSAQGNQPQHF. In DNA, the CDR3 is TGTGCCAGCAGCGCACAGGGTAATCAGCCCCAGCATTTT.

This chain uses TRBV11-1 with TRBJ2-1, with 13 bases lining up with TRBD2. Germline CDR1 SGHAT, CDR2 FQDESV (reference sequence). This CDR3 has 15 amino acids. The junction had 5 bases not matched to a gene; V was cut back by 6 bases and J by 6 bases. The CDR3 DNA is TGTGCCAGCAGACGACTAGCGGGAGGTCTCAATGAGCAGTTCTTC. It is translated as CASRRLAGGLNEQFF.

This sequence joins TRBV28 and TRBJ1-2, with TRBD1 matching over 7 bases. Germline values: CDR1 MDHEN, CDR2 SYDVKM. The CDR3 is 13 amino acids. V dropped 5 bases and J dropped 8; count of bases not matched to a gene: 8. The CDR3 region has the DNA TGTGCCAGCAGTCTCAACGGACAGGCGGGCTACACCTTC. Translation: CASSLNGQAGYTF.

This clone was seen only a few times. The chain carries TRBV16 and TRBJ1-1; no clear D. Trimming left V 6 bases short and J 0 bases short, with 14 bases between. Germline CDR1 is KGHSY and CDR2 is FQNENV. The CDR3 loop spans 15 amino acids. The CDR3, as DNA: TGTGCCAGCAGTCATTGGGGAGACATGAACACTGAAGCTTTCTTT. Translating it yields CASSHWGDMNTEAFF.

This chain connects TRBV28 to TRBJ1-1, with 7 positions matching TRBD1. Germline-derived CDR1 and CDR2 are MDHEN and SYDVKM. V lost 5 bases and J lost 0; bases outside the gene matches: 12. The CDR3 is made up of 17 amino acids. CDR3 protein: CASSHRDSKKMNTEAFF. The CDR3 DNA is TGTGCCAGCAGTCACCGGGACAGTAAGAAAATGAACACTGAAGCTTTCTTT.

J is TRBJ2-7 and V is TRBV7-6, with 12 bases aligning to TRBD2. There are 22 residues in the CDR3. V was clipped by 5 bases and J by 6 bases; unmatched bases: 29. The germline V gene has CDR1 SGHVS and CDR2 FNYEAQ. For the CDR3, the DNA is TGTGCCAGCAGCCCCCTCCCCCGACAGGGGATGATTCTAGCGGGAGGGCCGGGCGAGCAGTACTTC. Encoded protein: CASSPLPRQGMILAGGPGEQYF.

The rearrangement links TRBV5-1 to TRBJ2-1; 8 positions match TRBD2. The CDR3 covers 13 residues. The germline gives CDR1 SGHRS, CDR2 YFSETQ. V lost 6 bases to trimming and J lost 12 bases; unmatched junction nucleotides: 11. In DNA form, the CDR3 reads TGCGCCAGCAAGCCGGGGACTAGTCTGGTGCAGTTCTTC. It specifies CASKPGTSLVQFF.

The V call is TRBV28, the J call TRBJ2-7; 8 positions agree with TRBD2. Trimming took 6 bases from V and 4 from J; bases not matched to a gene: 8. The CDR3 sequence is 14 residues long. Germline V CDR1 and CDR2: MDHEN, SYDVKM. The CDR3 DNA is TGTGCCAGCAGGATTAGCGGGAAAGTGTACGAGCAGTACTTC. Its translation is CASRISGKVYEQYF.

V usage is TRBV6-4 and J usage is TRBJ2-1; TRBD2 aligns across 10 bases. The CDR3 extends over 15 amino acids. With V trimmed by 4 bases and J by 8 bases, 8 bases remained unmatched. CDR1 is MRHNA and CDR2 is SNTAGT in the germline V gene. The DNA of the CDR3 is TGTGCCAGCAGTGCCACCGGGACTAGCGTCGATGAGCAGTTCTTC. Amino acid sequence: CASSATGTSVDEQFF.

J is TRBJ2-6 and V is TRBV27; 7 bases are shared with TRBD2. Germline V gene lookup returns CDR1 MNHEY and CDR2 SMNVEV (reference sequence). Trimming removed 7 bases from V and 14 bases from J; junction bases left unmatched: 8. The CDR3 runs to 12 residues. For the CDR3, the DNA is TGTGCCAGCACTACATTCGGGGGGTTCCTGACTTTC. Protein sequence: CASTTFGGFLTF.

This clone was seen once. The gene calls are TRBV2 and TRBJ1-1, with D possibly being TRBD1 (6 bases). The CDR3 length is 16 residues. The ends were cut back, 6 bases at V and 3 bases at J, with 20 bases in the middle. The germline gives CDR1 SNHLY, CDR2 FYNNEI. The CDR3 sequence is CASRGLNGGGDTEAFF. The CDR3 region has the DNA TGTGCCAGCAGGGGACTCAACGGCGGGGGCGACACTGAAGCTTTCTTT.

In DNA form, the CDR3 reads TGTGCCAGCAAGCCCAGGGGGCTGGACACCGGGGAGCTGTTTTTT. Protein product: CASKPRGLDTGELFF. The rearrangement links TRBV27 to TRBJ2-2; 8 bases agree with TRBD1. Trimming removed 7 bases from V and 3 bases from J; junction bases left unmatched: 7. The CDR3 runs 15 residues. Per germline, CDR1 MNHEY and CDR2 SMNVEV (reference sequence).

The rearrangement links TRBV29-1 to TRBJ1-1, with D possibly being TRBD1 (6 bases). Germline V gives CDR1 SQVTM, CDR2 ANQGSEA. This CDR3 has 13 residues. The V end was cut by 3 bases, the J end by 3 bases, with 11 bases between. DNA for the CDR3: TGCAGCGTTGATAGAAGGGGGTACACTGAAGCTTTCTTT. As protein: CSVDRRGYTEAFF.

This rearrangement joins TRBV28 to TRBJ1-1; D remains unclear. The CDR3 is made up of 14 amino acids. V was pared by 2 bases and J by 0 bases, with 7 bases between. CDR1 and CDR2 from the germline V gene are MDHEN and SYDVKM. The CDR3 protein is CASSLRRLNTEAFF. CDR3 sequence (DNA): TGTGCCAGCAGTTTACGGCGGTTGAACACTGAAGCTTTCTTT.

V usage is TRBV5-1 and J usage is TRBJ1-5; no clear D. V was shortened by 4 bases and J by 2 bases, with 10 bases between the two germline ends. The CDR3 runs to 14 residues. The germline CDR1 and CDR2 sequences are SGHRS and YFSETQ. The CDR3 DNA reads TGCGCCAGCAGCCAGGCAGGCGGCAATCAGCCCCAGCATTTT. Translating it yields CASSQAGGNQPQHF.

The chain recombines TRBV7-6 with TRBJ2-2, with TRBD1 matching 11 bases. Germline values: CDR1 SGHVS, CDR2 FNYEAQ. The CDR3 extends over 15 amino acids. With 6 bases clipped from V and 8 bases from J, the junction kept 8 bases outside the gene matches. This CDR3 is CASSPRTGGKGELFF. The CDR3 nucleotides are TGTGCCAGCAGTCCCAGGACAGGGGGCAAGGGGGAGCTGTTTTTT. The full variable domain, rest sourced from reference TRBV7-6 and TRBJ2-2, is GAGVSQSPRYKVTKRGQDVALRCDPISGHVSLYWYRQALGQGPEFLTYFNYEAQQDKSGLPNDRFSAERPEGSISTLTIQRTEQRDSAMYRCASSPRTGGKGELFFGEGSRLTVL.

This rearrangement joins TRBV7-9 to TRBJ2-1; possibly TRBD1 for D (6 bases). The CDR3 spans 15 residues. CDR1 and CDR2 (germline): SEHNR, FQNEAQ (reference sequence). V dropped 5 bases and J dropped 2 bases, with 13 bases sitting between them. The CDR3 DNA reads TGTGCCAGCAGCCAGGGGTGGGACCCCTACAATGAGCAGTTCTTC. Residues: CASSQGWDPYNEQFF.

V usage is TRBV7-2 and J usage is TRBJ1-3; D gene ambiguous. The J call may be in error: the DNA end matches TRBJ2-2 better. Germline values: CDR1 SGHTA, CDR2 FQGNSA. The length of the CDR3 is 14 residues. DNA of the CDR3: TGTGCCAGCAGCTTAGGTGGCCAATTCGGGGAGCTGTTTTTT. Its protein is CASSLGGQFGELFF.

The CDR3 coding sequence is TGCAGTGCTGGACAGGGGCAGACCCAGTACTTC. Residues: CSAGQGQTQYF. V is TRBV20-1 and J is TRBJ2-5; 9 bases map to TRBD1. Losses at the gene ends were 5 bases for V and 6 bases for J; bases not matched to a gene: 1. CDR1 is DFQATT and CDR2 is SNEGSKA in the germline V gene (reference sequence). This CDR3 has 11 amino acids.

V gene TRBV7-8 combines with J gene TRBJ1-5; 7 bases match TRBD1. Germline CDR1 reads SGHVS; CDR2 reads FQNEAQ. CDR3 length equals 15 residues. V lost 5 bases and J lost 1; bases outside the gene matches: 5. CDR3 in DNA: TGTGCCAGCAGCGCCGGGACAGCGAGCAATCAGCCCCAGCATTTT. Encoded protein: CASSAGTASNQPQHF. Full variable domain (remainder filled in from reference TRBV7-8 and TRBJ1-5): GAGVSQSPRYKVAKRGQDVALRCDPISGHVSLFWYQQALGQGPEFLTYFQNEAQLDKSGLPSDRFFAERPEGSVSTLKIQRTQQEDSAVYLCASSAGTASNQPQHFGDGTRLSIL.

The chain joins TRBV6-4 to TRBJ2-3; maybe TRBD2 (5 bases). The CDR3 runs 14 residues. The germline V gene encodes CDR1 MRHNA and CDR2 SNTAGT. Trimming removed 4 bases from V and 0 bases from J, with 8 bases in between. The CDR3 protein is CASSAGISTDTQYF. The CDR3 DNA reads TGTGCCAGCAGTGCCGGGATTAGCACAGATACGCAGTATTTT.

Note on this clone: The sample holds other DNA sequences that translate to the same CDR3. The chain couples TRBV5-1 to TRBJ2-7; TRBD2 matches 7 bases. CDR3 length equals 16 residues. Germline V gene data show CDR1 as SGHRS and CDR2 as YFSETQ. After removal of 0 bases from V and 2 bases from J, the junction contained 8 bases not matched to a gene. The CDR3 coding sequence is TGCGCCAGCAGCTTGGGAGCTAGCGGCCCCACCTACGAGCAGTACTTC. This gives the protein CASSLGASGPTYEQYF.

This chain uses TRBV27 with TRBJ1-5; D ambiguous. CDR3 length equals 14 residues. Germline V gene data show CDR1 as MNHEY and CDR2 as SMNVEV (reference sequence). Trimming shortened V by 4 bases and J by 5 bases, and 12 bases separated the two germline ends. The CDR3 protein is CASSYNPGYQPQHF. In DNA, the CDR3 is TGTGCCAGCAGTTACAACCCCGGGTATCAGCCCCAGCATTTT.

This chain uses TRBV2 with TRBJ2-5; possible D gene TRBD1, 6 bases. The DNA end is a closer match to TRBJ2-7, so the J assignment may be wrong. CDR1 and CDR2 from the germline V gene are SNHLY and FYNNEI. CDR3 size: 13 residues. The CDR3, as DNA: TGTGCCAGCATTCGAACACAGGGCTCCGAGCAGTACTTC. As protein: CASIRTQGSEQYF.

The CDR3 here is CASSPLAGVTGELFF. The DNA of the CDR3 is TGTGCCAGCAGCCCACTAGCGGGAGTCACCGGGGAGCTGTTTTTT. The chain joins TRBV4-2 to TRBJ2-2; 11 bases align to TRBD2. The CDR3 consists of 15 residues. Germline V gives CDR1 LGHNA, CDR2 YNFKEQ. Unmatched junction bases numbered 2, after V lost 4 bases and J lost 4 bases.

The CDR3 region has the DNA TGTGCCAGCAGTTGGACAGGAATCAAGAACACTGAAGCTTTCTTT. It specifies CASSWTGIKNTEAFF. This chain connects TRBV28 to TRBJ1-1; 7 bases match TRBD1. Germline assignment: CDR1 MDHEN and CDR2 SYDVKM. CDR3 length: 15 amino acids. The J segment lost 1 base and the V segment lost 4 bases, leaving 6 bases of the junction unmatched.

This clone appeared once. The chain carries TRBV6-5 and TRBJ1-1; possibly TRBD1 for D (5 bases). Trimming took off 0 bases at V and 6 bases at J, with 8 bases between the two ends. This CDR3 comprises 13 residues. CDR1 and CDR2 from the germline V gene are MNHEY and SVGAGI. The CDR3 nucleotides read TGTGCCAGCAGTTACTCAGGGGATTCTGAAGCTTTCTTT. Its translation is CASSYSGDSEAFF.